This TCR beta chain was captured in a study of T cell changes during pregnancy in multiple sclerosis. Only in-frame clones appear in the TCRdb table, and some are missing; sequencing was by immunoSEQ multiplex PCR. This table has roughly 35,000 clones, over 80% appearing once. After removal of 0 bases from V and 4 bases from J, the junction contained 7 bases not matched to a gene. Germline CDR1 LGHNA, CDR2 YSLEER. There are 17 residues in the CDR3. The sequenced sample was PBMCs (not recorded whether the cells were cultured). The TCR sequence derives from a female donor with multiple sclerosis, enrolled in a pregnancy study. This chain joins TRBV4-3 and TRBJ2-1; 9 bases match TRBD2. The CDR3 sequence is CASSQDPQREAYNEQFF. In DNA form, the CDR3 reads TGCGCCAGCAGCCAAGATCCGCAGCGGGAGGCTTACAATGAGCAGTTCTTC.